This TCR beta chain was sequenced in a study of response to subunit inactivated influenza vaccine. MiXCR, run by TCRdb on the RT-PCR reads, gives a single entry per CDR3 protein. The sample holds about 540,000 distinct CDR3 sequences, less than 25% seen once. Germline V gene lookup returns CDR1 DFQATT and CDR2 SNEGSKA (reference sequence). V lost 0 bases and J 2 bases, leaving 9 bases between the germline ends. This CDR3 has 14 residues. This clonotype was counted only a few times. Another study also made use of these data, one on T cells expressing NK-cell markers. As reported in that work: 5'RACE template switching with UMIs generated TCR beta cDNA. HCMV seropositivity marked most of the eight sequenced donors; one was seronegative.

The specimen was CD4+ T cells sorted from PBMCs, collected 11 to 12 days after vaccination. The sequence was obtained from a man aged 45-65 years who received an inactivated influenza vaccine. V and J are TRBV20-1 and TRBJ2-3, with no clear D. Written as DNA, the CDR3 is TGCAGTGCTAGAGATGTCGAGTACACAGATACGCAGTATTTT. This translates into CSARDVEYTDTQYF.